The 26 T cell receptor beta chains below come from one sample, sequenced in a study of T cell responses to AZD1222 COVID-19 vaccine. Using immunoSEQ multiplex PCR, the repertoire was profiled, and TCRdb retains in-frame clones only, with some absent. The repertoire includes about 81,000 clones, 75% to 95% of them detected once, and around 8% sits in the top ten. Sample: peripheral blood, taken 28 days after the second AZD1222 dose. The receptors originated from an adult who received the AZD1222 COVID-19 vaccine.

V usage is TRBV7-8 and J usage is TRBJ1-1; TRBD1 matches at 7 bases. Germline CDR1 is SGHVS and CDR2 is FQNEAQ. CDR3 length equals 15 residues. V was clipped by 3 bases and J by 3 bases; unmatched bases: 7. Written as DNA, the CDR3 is TGTGCCAGCAGCTTGACAGGGAAGGCGGACACTGAAGCTTTCTTT. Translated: CASSLTGKADTEAFF.

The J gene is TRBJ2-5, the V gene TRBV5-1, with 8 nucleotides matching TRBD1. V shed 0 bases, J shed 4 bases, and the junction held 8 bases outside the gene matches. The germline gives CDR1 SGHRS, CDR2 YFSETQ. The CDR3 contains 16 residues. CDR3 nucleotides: TGCGCCAGCAGCTTGGTTGGACAGGGCTTAGGAGAGACCCAGTACTTC. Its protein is CASSLVGQGLGETQYF.

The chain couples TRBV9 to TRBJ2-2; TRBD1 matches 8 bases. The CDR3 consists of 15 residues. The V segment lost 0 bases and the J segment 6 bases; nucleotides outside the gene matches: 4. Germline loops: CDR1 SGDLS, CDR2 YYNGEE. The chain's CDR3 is CASSVGMDRAGELFF. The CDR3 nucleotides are TGTGCCAGCAGCGTAGGGATGGACAGGGCCGGGGAGCTGTTTTTT.

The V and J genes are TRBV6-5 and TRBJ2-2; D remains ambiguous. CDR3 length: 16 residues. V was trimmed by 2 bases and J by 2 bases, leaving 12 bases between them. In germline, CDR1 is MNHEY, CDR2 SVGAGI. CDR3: CASSYGSAVNTGELFF. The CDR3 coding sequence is TGTGCCAGCAGTTACGGTTCTGCAGTCAACACCGGGGAGCTGTTTTTT.

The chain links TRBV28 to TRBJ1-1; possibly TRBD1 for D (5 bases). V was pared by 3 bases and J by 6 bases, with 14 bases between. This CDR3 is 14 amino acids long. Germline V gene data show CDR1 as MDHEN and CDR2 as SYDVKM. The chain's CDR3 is CASSFAGRRAEAFF. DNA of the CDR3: TGTGCCAGCAGTTTTGCAGGGCGGAGGGCTGAAGCTTTCTTT.

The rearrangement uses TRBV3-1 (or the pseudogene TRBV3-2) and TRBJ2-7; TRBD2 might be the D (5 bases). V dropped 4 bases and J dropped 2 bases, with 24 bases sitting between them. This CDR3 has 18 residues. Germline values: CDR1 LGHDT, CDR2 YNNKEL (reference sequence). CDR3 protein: CASSPTGWETGNAYEQYF. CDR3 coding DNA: TGTGCCAGCAGCCCGACGGGTTGGGAAACGGGAAACGCCTACGAGCAGTACTTC.

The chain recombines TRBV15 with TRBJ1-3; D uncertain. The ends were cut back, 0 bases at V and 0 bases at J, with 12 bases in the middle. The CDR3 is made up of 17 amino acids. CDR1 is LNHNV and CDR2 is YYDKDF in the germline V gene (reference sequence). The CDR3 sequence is CATSREPFGLSGNTIYF. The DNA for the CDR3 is TGTGCCACCAGCAGAGAGCCCTTTGGACTCTCTGGAAACACCATATATTTT.

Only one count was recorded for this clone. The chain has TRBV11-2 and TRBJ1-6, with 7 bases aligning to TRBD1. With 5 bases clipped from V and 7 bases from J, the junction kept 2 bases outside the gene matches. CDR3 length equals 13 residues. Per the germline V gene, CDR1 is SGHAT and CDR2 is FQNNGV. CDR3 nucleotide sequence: TGTGCCAGCAGCGGGACAGAGAATTCACCCCTCCACTTT. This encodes CASSGTENSPLHF.

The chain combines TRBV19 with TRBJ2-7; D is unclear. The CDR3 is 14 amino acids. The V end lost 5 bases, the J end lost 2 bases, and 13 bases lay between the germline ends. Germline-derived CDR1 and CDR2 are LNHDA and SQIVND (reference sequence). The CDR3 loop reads CASSFRTDTYEQYF. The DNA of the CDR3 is TGTGCCAGTAGTTTCAGGACGGATACCTACGAGCAGTACTTC.

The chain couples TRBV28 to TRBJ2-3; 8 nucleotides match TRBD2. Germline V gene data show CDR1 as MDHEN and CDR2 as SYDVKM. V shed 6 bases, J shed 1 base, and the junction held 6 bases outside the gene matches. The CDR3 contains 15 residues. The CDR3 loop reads CASSSSGRGTDTQYF. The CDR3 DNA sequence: TGTGCCAGCAGCTCCAGCGGGAGAGGCACAGATACGCAGTATTTT.

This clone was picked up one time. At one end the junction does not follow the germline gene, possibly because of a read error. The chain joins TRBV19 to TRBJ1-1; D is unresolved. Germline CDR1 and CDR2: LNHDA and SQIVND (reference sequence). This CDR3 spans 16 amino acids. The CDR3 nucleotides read TGTGCCACTAACGACGGCCTTTTAGGGATGAACGCTGAAGCTTTCTTT. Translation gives CATNDGLLGMNAEAFF.

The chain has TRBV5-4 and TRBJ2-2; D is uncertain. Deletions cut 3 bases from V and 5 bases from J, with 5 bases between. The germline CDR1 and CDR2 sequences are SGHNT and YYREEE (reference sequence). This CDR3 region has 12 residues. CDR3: CASSYGTGELFF. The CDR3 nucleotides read TGTGCCAGCAGCTACGGGACCGGGGAGCTGTTTTTT. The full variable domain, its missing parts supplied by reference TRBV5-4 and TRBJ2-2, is ETGVTQSPTHLIKTRGQQVTLRCSSQSGHNTVSWYQQALGQGPQFIFQYYREEENGRGNFPPRFSGLQFPNYSSELNVNALELDDSALYLCASSYGTGELFFGEGSRLTVL.

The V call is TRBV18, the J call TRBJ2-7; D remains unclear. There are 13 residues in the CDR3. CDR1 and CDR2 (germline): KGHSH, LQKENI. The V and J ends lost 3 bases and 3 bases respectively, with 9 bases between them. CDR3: CASSPAWNYEQYF. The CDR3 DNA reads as TGTGCCAGCTCACCGGCATGGAACTACGAGCAGTACTTC.

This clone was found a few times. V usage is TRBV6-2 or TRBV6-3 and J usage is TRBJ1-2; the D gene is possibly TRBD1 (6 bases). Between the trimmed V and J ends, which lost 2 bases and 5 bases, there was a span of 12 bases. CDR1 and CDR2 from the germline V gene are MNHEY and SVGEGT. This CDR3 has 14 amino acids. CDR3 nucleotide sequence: TGTGCCAGCAGTTACGCAGGGGCCAGGTATGGCTACACCTTC. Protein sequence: CASSYAGARYGYTF.

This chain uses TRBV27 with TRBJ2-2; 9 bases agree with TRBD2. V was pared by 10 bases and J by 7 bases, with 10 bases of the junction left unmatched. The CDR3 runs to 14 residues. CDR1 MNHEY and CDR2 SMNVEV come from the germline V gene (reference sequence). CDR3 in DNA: TGTGCCATCCTACGTAGCGGGAGAATCGGGGAGCTGTTTTTT. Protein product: CAILRSGRIGELFF.

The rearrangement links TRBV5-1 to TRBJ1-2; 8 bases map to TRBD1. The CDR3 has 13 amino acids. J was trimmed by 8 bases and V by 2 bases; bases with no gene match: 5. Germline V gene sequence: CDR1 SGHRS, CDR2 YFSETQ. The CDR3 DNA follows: TGCGCCAGCAGCTTCTCAGCAGGGGGCGGCTACACCTTC. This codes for CASSFSAGGGYTF.

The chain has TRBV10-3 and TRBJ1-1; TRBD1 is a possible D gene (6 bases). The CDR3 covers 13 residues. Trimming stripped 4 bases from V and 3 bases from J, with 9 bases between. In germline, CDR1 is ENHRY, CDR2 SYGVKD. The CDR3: CAISANRDTEAFF. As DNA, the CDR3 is TGTGCCATCAGTGCCAACAGGGACACTGAAGCTTTCTTT.

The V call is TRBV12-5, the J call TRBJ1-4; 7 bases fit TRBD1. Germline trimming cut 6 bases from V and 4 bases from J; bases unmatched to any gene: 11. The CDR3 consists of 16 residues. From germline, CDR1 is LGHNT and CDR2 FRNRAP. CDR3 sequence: CASGPRDRPFNEKLFF. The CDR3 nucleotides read TGTGCTAGTGGGCCCCGGGACAGACCTTTTAATGAAAAACTGTTTTTT.

CDR3 sequence (DNA): TGTGCCAGCAGTGAAAGACAGGACTCTAGCAATCAGCCCCAGCATTTT. Its protein is CASSERQDSSNQPQHF. The genes are TRBV6-1 and TRBJ1-5; perhaps TRBD1 as D (6 bases). This CDR3 is built from 16 residues. Germline V gives CDR1 MNHNS, CDR2 SASEGT. V was cut by 2 bases and J by 0 bases, with 11 bases left in between.

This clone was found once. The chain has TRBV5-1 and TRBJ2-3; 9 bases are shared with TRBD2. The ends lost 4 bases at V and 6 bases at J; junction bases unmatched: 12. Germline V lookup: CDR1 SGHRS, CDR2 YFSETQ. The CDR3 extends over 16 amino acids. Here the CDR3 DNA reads TGCGCCAGCAGCCCCGATAGCGGGGGACTTCAGGATACGCAGTATTTT. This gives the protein CASSPDSGGLQDTQYF.

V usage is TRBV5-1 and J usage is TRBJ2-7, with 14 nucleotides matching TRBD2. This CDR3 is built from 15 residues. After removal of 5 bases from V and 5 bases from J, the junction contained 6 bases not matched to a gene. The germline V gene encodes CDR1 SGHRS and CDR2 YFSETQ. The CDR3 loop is CASRGLAGVNDEQYF. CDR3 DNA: TGCGCCAGCAGGGGACTAGCGGGAGTTAATGACGAGCAGTACTTC.

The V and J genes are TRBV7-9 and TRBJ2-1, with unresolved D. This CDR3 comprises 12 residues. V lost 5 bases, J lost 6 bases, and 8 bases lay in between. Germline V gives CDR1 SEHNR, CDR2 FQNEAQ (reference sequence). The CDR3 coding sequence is TGTGCCAGCAGCGCCCAGACCAATGAGCAGTTCTTC. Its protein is CASSAQTNEQFF.

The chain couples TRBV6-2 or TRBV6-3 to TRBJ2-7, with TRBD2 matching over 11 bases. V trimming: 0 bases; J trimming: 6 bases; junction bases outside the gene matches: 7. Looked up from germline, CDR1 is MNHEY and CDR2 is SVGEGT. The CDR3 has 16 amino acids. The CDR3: CASSYSRLAGGGEQYF. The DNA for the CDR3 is TGTGCCAGCAGTTACTCCCGTTTAGCGGGAGGGGGCGAGCAGTACTTC.

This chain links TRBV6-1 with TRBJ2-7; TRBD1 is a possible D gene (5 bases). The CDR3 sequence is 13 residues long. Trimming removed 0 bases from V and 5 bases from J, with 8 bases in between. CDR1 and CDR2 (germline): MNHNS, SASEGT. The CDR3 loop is CASSEAQGDEQYF. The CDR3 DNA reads TGTGCCAGCAGTGAAGCGCAGGGTGACGAGCAGTACTTC.

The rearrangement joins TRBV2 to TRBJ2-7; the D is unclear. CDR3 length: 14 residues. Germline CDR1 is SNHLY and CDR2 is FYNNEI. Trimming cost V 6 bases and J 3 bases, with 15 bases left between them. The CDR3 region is CASSRTRVGYEQYF. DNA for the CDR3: TGTGCCAGCAGCCGAACCCGGGTGGGCTACGAGCAGTACTTC.

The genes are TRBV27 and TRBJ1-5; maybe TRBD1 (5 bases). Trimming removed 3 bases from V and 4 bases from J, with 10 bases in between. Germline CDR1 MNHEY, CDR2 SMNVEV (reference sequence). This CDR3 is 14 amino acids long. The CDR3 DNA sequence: TGTGCCAGCAGTTTCGTCCCAGGGAATCAGCCCCAGCATTTT. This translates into CASSFVPGNQPQHF.